The clone carrying this T cell receptor beta chain was counted once. The antigen remains undetermined. This sample is drawn from a study of cytomegalovirus exposure and HLA in healthy donors. Study background: Early release data held 85 million or so unique TCRs from HLA-typed donors. Regarding the study as a whole: Most likely, a cluster of highly shared sequence variants arose as a sequencing artifact. For most TCR beta V segments, an earlier analysis put the productive rate at about 87% or about 30% of the time. Cytomegalovirus-associated status was assigned to 150 to 200 TCR beta chains.

Trimming removed 5 bases at V and 6 bases at J, with 17 bases between. The CDR3 totals 15 residues. CDR1 and CDR2 from the germline V gene are SGHTA and FQGTGA. The PCR was carried out with 60 Vbeta primers and 13 Jbeta primers. The protocol was immunoSEQ multiplex PCR, while the TCRdb copy is restricted to in-frame clones and leaves out a portion. The sample has 150,000 or so clones, over 70% seen once. The J gene is TRBJ2-1, the V gene TRBV7-3; possibly TRBD2 for D (5 bases). This sequence originates from a man over 45 in good health and CMV-seropositive. The sample taken for sequencing was PBMCs. For the CDR3, the DNA is TGTGCCAGCAGCGTTACGGGATCCCAATCCAATGAGCAGTTCTTC. Residues: CASSVTGSQSNEQFF.